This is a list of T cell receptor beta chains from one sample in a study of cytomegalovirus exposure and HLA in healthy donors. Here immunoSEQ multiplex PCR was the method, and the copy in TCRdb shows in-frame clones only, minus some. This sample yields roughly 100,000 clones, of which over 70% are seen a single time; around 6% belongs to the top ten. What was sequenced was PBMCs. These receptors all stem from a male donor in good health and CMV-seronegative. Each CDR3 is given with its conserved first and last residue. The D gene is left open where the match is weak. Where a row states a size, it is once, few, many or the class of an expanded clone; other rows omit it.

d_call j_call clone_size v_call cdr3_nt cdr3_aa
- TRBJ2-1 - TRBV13 TGTGCCAGCAGCTTAGGGGGGAGCCCTTCCTACAATGAGCAGTTCTTC CASSLGGSPSYNEQFF
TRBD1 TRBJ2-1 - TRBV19 TGTGCCAGCTCATCGGGACAGGGATTCAATGAGCAGTTCTTC CASSSGQGFNEQFF
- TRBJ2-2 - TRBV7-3 TGTGCCAGCAGCCCTGGGACACCAAGGACCGGGGAGCTGTTTTTT CASSPGTPRTGELFF
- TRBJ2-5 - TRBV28 TGTGCCAGCAGGAGGGGGGGCTCTACCCAGTACTTC CASRRGGSTQYF
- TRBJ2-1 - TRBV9 TGTGCCAGCGAGGCGGGTGGTGGTGAGCAGTTCTTC CASEAGGGEQFF
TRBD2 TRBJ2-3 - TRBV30 TGTGCCTGGACTGGACTAGCGGGAGGAATAACAGATACGCAGTATTTT CAWTGLAGGITDTQYF
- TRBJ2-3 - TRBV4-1 TGCGCCAGCAGCCAAGGGACAGAAGATACGCAGTATTTT CASSQGTEDTQYF
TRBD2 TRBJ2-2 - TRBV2 TGTGCCAGCTCCAAAAGGCCAGCGGGAGACACCGGGGAGCTGTTTTTT CASSKRPAGDTGELFF
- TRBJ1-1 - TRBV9 TGTGCCAGCAGCGCTTCAGCGGGGGGAAGGGAAGCTTTCTTT CASSASAGGREAFF
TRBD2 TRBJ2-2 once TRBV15 TGTGCCACCAGCGGACTAGCGGGAGGGCCCCCCGGGGAGCTGTTTTTT CATSGLAGGPPGELFF
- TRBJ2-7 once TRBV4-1 TGCGCCAGCAGCCAAGATGAGGCAGCCCTCGAGTACGAGCAGTACTTC CASSQDEAALEYEQYF
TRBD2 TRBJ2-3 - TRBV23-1 TGCGCCAGCAGTCCCGAGCGGGGAACGTCCACAGATACGCAGTATTTT CASSPERGTSTDTQYF
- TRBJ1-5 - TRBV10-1 TGCGCCAGCAGTGAGAGTGGGGGGGCGCAGGGGCGCAATCAGCCCCAGCATTTT CASSESGGAQGRNQPQHF
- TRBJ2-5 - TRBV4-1 TGCGCCAGCAGCCAAAGACAGACCCCAGAGGAGACCCAGTACTTC CASSQRQTPEETQYF
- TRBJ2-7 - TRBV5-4 TGTGCCAGCAGCTTGGCCGGGGGAAACGAGCAGTACTTC CASSLAGGNEQYF
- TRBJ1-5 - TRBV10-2 TGCGCCAGCAGCGTAGCCGAAGGGGGCAATCAGCCCCAGCATTTT CASSVAEGGNQPQHF
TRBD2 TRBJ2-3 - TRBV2 TGTGCCAGCAGCGAGACTAGCGGGAGCGTCGATACGCAGTATTTT CASSETSGSVDTQYF
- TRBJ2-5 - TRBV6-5 TGTGCCAGCAGACCCGACAGTTTATCGGAGACCCAGTACTTC CASRPDSLSETQYF
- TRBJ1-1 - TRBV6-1 TGTGCCCACTCCACGCTGGACACTGAAGCTTTCTTT CAHSTLDTEAFF
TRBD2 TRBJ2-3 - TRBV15 TGTGCCACCAGCAGAGGCCTAGCGGGAGGGGGGCGTAACACAGATACGCAGTATTTT CATSRGLAGGGRNTDTQYF
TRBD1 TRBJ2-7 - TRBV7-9 TGTGCCAGCAGCCCGGACAGGGTCTCCTACGAGCAGTACTTC CASSPDRVSYEQYF
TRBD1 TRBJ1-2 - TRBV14 TGTGCCAGCAGCCCCAGGGACAGGCTCTATGGCTACACCTTC CASSPRDRLYGYTF
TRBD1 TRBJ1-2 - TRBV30 TGTGCCTGGAGTGTGAATAGGGCAGGGGGCGCTCGGTTAAGTGGCTACACCTTC CAWSVNRAGGARLSGYTF
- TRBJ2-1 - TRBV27 TGTGCCAGCAGTTTGAGGAACAATGAGCAGTTCTTC CASSLRNNEQFF
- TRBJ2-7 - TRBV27 TGTGCCAGCAGTTTCGCACTCGAGGATTACGAGCAGTACTTC CASSFALEDYEQYF
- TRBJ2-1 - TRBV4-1 TGCGCCAGCAGCCAAGGGACAACCTCCTACAATGAGCAGTTCTTC CASSQGTTSYNEQFF
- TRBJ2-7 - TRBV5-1 TGCGCCAGCAGCTTGGGGGGACAATACGAGCAGTACTTC CASSLGGQYEQYF
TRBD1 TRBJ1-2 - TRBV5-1 TGCGCCAGCAGCTTGGATCCTAAGACAGGGATGAACTATGGCTACACCTTC CASSLDPKTGMNYGYTF
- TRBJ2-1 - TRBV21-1 TGTGCCAGCTTGGGGCCCGACAGGGTATGCAATGAGCAGTTCTTC CASLGPDRVCNEQFF
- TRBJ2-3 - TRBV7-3 TGTGCCAGCAGCTTATTGGGTGGATCAGCGGATACGCAGTATTTT CASSLLGGSADTQYF
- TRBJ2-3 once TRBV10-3 TGTGCCATCTACGGGGGTAACACAGATACGCAGTATTTT CAIYGGNTDTQYF